A selection of T cell receptor beta chains follows, all from one sample in a study of cytomegalovirus exposure and HLA in healthy donors. Measured with immunoSEQ multiplex PCR; TCRdb has only the in-frame clones, and not every one. The top ten clones hold 1.6% of a sample with around 180,000 clones, around 79% of them seen once. The material sequenced was PBMCs. The receptors were gathered from a woman aged 50 to 60 in good health and CMV-seronegative. Both conserved end residues are part of each CDR3. A D gene is named only where the DNA matches it firmly. Only part of the rows carry a size: once, few, many, or a class if the clone is expanded.

>TRBD1|TRBJ1-3|TRBV7-2|.
TGTGCCAGCAAAACGCTAGGGGGCGCCGGAAACACCATATATTTT
CASKTLGGAGNTIYF
>.|TRBJ1-2|TRBV29-1|.
TGCAGCGTTCCCGCCCCGGGAAAAGGTAGCTACACCTTC
CSVPAPGKGSYTF
>TRBD2|TRBJ2-7|TRBV4-2|.
TGTGCCAGCAGCCAAGATTTACTAGCGGGAAGACACGAGCAGTACTTC
CASSQDLLAGRHEQYF
>.|TRBJ2-7|TRBV5-5|.
TGTGCCAGCAGGTCACAGGGCTCCTCCTACGAGCAGTACTTC
CASRSQGSSYEQYF
>.|TRBJ1-1|TRBV4-3|.
TGCGCCAGCAGCCAAGGTACGGGGGTAGGAGAAGCTTTCTTT
CASSQGTGVGEAFF
>.|TRBJ2-2|TRBV28|.
TGTGCCAGCAGCCCTCTAGGGAGCGGGGAGCTGTTTTTT
CASSPLGSGELFF
>.|TRBJ1-4|TRBV7-9|.
TGTGCCAGCAGCCCCCAGGTGGAAAAACTGTTTTTT
CASSPQVEKLFF
>TRBD2|TRBJ2-2|TRBV5-1|.
TGCGCCAGCAGCTCCCTAACTAGCGGGGTAGGACGTACCGGGGAGCTGTTTTTT
CASSSLTSGVGRTGELFF
>.|TRBJ1-4|TRBV6-4|.
TGTGCCAGCAGTCCCACAGGGCTTGGCGAAAAACTGTTTTTT
CASSPTGLGEKLFF
>.|TRBJ2-1|TRBV28|.
TGTGCCAGCAGTTTCAAAATCTCCTACAATGAGCAGTTCTTC
CASSFKISYNEQFF
>.|TRBJ2-3|TRBV19|.
TGTGCCAGTAGGATAGCGGAGCGCACAGATACGCAGTATTTT
CASRIAERTDTQYF
>.|TRBJ2-7|TRBV7-2|.
TGTGCAGCAGCGGAGGCCAGCGGCTACGAGCAGTACTTC
CAAAEASGYEQYF
>TRBD1|TRBJ1-5|TRBV6-6|.
TGTGCCAGCAGTTACCTTGTCGAGACAGGGGTTCAGCCCCAGCATTTT
CASSYLVETGVQPQHF
>.|TRBJ2-2|TRBV4-1|.
TGCGCCAGCAGCCGACTACATACTCTCACCGGGGAGCTGTTTTTT
CASSRLHTLTGELFF
>.|TRBJ1-3|TRBV28|.
TGTGCCAGCAGTTATCGGGGGTCATTCTCTGGAAACACCATATATTTT
CASSYRGSFSGNTIYF
>.|TRBJ1-1|TRBV7-9|.
TGTGCCAGCAGCTTAGGAGGGTTTGGGGAGACTGAAGCTTTCTTT
CASSLGGFGETEAFF
>TRBD1|TRBJ1-1|TRBV7-9|.
TGTGCCAGCAGCCCCTGGACAGGGGACGGGCAGAACACTGAAGCTTTCTTT
CASSPWTGDGQNTEAFF
>.|TRBJ2-1|TRBV2|.
TGTGCCAGCAGTCGACAGTACGGTGAGCAGTTCTTC
CASSRQYGEQFF
>TRBD2|TRBJ2-1|TRBV7-3|few
TGTGCCAGCAGCTTAAATCCACCGACTAGCGGGCGGTACAATGAGCAGTTCTTC
CASSLNPPTSGRYNEQFF
>.|TRBJ2-7|TRBV7-2|.
TGTGCCAGCGGGTCCAGGGTCCCCTACGAGCAGTACTTC
CASGSRVPYEQYF
>TRBD1|TRBJ2-5|TRBV30|.
TGTGCCTGGAGTGTACGTCGGGTCGGGACAGGGATTGCGGGAGAGACCCAGTACTTC
CAWSVRRVGTGIAGETQYF
>TRBD1|TRBJ2-3|TRBV5-1|few
TGCGCCAGCTGCGGGACAGGGATGACAGATACGCAGTATTTT
CASCGTGMTDTQYF
>TRBD1|TRBJ2-7|TRBV7-2|.
TGTGCCAGCAGCCAAGATTCCGGGACAGGGTCCTACGAGCAGTACTTC
CASSQDSGTGSYEQYF
>.|TRBJ1-5|TRBV28|.
TGTGCCAGCTCAACAGGAAAAGTCCATCAGCCCCAGCATTTT
CASSTGKVHQPQHF
>TRBD2|TRBJ2-1|TRBV11-2|.
TGTGCCAGCAGCTTAGGGAGCGGGAGAGTCTCCTACAATGAGCAGTTCTTC
CASSLGSGRVSYNEQFF
>.|TRBJ1-3|TRBV28|once
TGTGCCAGCAGTCCCCGTAGATCTGGAAACACCATATATTTT
CASSPRRSGNTIYF
>.|TRBJ2-7|TRBV7-2|.
TGTGCCAGCAGCTTTGGCGGGGACTCCTACGAGCAGTACTTC
CASSFGGDSYEQYF
>TRBD1|TRBJ2-2|TRBV20-1|few
TGCAGTGCTAGAAGGACAGGGAGGCTGTTTTTT
CSARRTGRLFF
>TRBD1|TRBJ2-7|TRBV7-9|.
TGTTCCAGCAGCTTAGGGACAGGGGCCCCCGAGCAGTACTTC
CSSSLGTGAPEQYF
>TRBD2|TRBJ2-3|TRBV9|once
TGTGCCAGCAGCGTAGTGGCTAGCGGGAAAGATACGCAGTATTTT
CASSVVASGKDTQYF
>TRBD2|TRBJ2-7|TRBV19|few
TGTGCCAGTAGTCCCGTAGCGGGAGGCATCTACGAGCAGTACTTC
CASSPVAGGIYEQYF
>.|TRBJ2-7|TRBV19|.
TGTGCCAGTAGTATAAGGGTAGGAGGCACCTACGAGCAGTACTTC
CASSIRVGGTYEQYF
>.|TRBJ2-3|TRBV2|.
TGTGCCAGCAGTGTGGGGCAGGGGACAGATACGCAGTATTTT
CASSVGQGTDTQYF
>TRBD2|TRBJ2-5|TRBV6-1|.
TGTGCCAGCAGTGAAGTAGGGCGGGGAGGGGAGACCCAGTACTTC
CASSEVGRGGETQYF
>TRBD1|TRBJ1-2|TRBV19|.
TGTGCCAGTAGTGCCAACAGGGGGCGAGGATATGGCTACACCTTC
CASSANRGRGYGYTF
>.|TRBJ1-4|TRBV5-1|.
TGCGCCAGCAGCTTGGCCGGGAGACTGTTTTTT
CASSLAGRLFF
>TRBD2|TRBJ2-3|TRBV11-1|.
TGTGCCAGCAGCCGAAGAGCGGGGTCCACAACAGATACGCAGTATTTT
CASSRRAGSTTDTQYF
>.|TRBJ1-1|TRBV18|.
TGTGCCAGCCTACGCGGGTACACTGAAGCTTTCTTT
CASLRGYTEAFF